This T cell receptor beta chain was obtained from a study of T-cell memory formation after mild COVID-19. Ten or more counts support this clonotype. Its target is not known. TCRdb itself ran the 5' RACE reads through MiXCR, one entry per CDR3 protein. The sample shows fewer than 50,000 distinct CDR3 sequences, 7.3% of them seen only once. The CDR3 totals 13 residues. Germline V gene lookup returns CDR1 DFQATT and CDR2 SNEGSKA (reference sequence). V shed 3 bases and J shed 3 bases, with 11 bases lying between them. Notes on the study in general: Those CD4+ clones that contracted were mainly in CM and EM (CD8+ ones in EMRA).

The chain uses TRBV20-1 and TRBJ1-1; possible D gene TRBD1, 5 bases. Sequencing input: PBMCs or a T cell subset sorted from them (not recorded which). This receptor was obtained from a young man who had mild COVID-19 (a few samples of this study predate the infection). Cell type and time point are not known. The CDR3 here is CSARGGWDTEAFF. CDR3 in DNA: TGCAGTGCTAGGGGGGGTTGGGACACTGAAGCTTTCTTT.